These 3 T cell receptor beta chains originate from one sample sequenced in a study of T cell changes during pregnancy in multiple sclerosis. TCRdb's copy holds only in-frame clones and misses some; the assay was immunoSEQ multiplex PCR. The table records tens of thousands of clones, about 91% of them present only once. The sample here was peripheral blood, taken after pregnancy. The receptor set was obtained from a female donor with multiple sclerosis, enrolled in a pregnancy study.

In the case of this clone: It is unclear where the CDR3 begins or ends on the DNA, so no DNA is shown, and the CDR3 is as TCRdb lists it. The chain uses TRBV28 and TRBJ2-1; the DNA was not compared with TRBD2, the D call given in the table. Germline V CDR1 and CDR2: MDHEN, SYDVKM. From its first to its last residue, the CDR3 has 14 amino acids. This CDR3 is CASSLFASGTTKFF.

This chain uses TRBV27 with TRBJ2-4; 10 bases map to TRBD2. V was pared by 1 base and J by 8 bases, with 8 bases of the junction left unmatched. Germline V gene lookup returns CDR1 MNHEY and CDR2 SMNVEV (reference sequence). The CDR3 runs to 16 residues. Written as DNA, the CDR3 is TGTGCCAGCAGTTTATTCCGAGCGGGAGGGCGGGACATTCAGTACTTC. It encodes CASSLFRAGGRDIQYF.

The gene calls are TRBV30 and TRBJ1-4; possibly TRBD1 for D (5 bases). V was shortened by 3 bases and J by 3 bases, with 11 bases between the two germline ends. Germline V gene sequence: CDR1 GTSNPN, CDR2 SVGIG (reference sequence). The CDR3 has 14 residues. In nucleotides, the CDR3 is TGTGCCTGGAGGGGGCGGGGGGCTAATGAAAAACTGTTTTTT. Protein sequence: CAWRGRGANEKLFF.